The next 18 T cell receptor beta chains were all read from a single sample in a study of blood T cell repertoires in COVID-19. Assay used: immunoSEQ multiplex PCR; TCRdb lists only in-frame clones, some missing. The sample yields 150,000 to 200,000 clones, over 60% seen once. The material sequenced was peripheral blood. The source of these receptors is a woman in her 70s with acute or convalescent COVID-19.

The chain is built from TRBV6-1 and TRBJ2-7; 9 bases map to TRBD1. This CDR3 contains 13 residues. The junction had 3 bases not matched to a gene; V was cut back by 2 bases and J by 7 bases. Germline-derived CDR1 and CDR2 are MNHNS and SASEGT. The CDR3 here is CASSEWDRDEQYF. The CDR3 nucleotides read TGTGCCAGCAGTGAATGGGACAGGGATGAGCAGTACTTC.

The V gene is TRBV11-2, the J gene TRBJ1-4; possibly TRBD1 for D (6 bases). The CDR3 has 14 residues. The V end was cut by 2 bases, the J end by 7 bases, with 11 bases between. Germline CDR1 SGHAT, CDR2 FQNNGV. The DNA for the CDR3 is TGTGCCAGCAGCTTATTGGCAGGGGTTGAAAAACTGTTTTTT. Its protein is CASSLLAGVEKLFF.

The V and J genes are TRBV30 and TRBJ1-3; D unclear. CDR3 size: 15 residues. Per germline, CDR1 GTSNPN and CDR2 SVGIG (reference sequence). Trimming pared 2 bases from V and 0 bases from J, leaving 11 bases between. CDR3 loop: CAWSLPENSGNTIYF. The DNA of the CDR3 is TGTGCCTGGAGTCTCCCAGAAAACTCTGGAAACACCATATATTTT.

The table lists this clone with many counts. The chain employs TRBV10-2 and TRBJ2-1, with D possibly being TRBD2 (5 bases). Looked up from germline, CDR1 is WSHSY and CDR2 is SAAADI. The CDR3 runs to 11 residues. V lost 8 bases, J lost 6 bases, and 8 bases lay in between. The CDR3, as DNA: TGCGCCAGCGGCCGGGGCAATGAGCAGTTCTTC. This sequence encodes CASGRGNEQFF.

V and J are TRBV7-8 and TRBJ2-7; 13 nucleotides match TRBD2. CDR3 size: 16 residues. Germline values: CDR1 SGHVS, CDR2 FQNEAQ. The J segment lost 4 bases and the V segment lost 5 bases, leaving 8 bases of the junction unmatched. CDR3 DNA: TGTGCCAGCAGCCGGACTAGCGGGAGCCACTTGTACGAGCAGTACTTC. It encodes CASSRTSGSHLYEQYF.

This clone occurred once. The CDR3, as DNA: TGCAGTGCTAGTTTGGGCAGGGAAAATTCACCCCTCCACTTT. Translation: CSASLGRENSPLHF. This sequence joins TRBV20-1 and TRBJ1-6; tentative D call: TRBD1 (5 bases). The length of the CDR3 is 14 residues. Germline V CDR1 and CDR2: DFQATT, SNEGSKA (reference sequence). Trimming cost V 3 bases and J 7 bases, with 13 bases left between them.

The chain couples TRBV7-9 to TRBJ2-7, with TRBD1 identical over 7 bases. There are 16 residues in the CDR3. Germline lookup yields CDR1 SEHNR and CDR2 FQNEAQ (reference sequence). V trimming: 4 bases; J trimming: 4 bases; junction bases outside the gene matches: 13. Here the CDR3 DNA reads TGTGCCAGCAGCTCTACCAGCCCGGGACAGACTTACGAGCAGTACTTC. Its protein product is CASSSTSPGQTYEQYF.

This chain joins TRBV9 and TRBJ1-2; unclear D gene. The CDR3 is 14 residues long. V was cut by 4 bases and J by 8 bases, with 18 bases left in between. Germline V gene sequence: CDR1 SGDLS, CDR2 YYNGEE. CDR3 region: CASSKGRQSGGYTF. CDR3 bases: TGTGCCAGCAGCAAAGGACGGCAGAGCGGGGGCTACACCTTC.

This clone was seen just once. The chain carries TRBV6-6 and TRBJ2-7; TRBD1 is a possible D gene (6 bases). V was clipped by 0 bases and J by 2 bases, with 14 bases between them. CDR3 size: 16 residues. The germline V gene encodes CDR1 MNHNY and CDR2 SVGAGI (reference sequence). The CDR3 loop reads CASSYSIRGGTYEQYF. Here the CDR3 DNA reads TGTGCCAGCAGTTACTCGATCAGGGGTGGAACCTACGAGCAGTACTTC.

The rearrangement joins TRBV29-1 to TRBJ2-2; D not certain. The V gene's germline CDR1 is SQVTM and CDR2 ANQGSEA. V dropped 4 bases and J dropped 2 bases, with 5 bases sitting between them. CDR3 length: 12 amino acids. As DNA, the CDR3 is TGCAGCGTTGGCAGTAACACCGGGGAGCTGTTTTTT. Translating gives CSVGSNTGELFF.

As regards this clone: A junction end diverges from the germline sequence, so it may reflect a read error. The chain links TRBV5-1 to TRBJ1-1; the match to TRBD1 covers 7 bases. Germline assignment: CDR1 SGHRS and CDR2 YFSETQ. The CDR3 extends over 17 amino acids. The CDR3 coding sequence is TGCGCCGGCAGCTTGGCCAGGGACAGCGAATTAGGCACTGAAGCTTTCTTT. It yields the protein CAGSLARDSELGTEAFF.

The chain links TRBV9 to TRBJ2-7, with a weak D call TRBD2 (6 bases). CDR1 is SGDLS, CDR2 YYNGEE, per germline. This CDR3 region has 14 residues. V was clipped by 0 bases and J by 1 base, with 8 bases between them. CDR3: CASSVAGTSYEQYF. The CDR3 DNA follows: TGTGCCAGCAGCGTAGCTGGGACTTCCTACGAGCAGTACTTC. Full variable domain (rest looked up from reference TRBV9 and TRBJ2-7): DSGVTQTPKHLITATGQRVTLRCSPRSGDLSVYWYQQSLDQGLQFLIQYYNGEERAKGNILERFSAQQFPDLHSELNLSSLELGDSALYFCASSVAGTSYEQYFGPGTRLTVT.

This clone was picked up one time. The chain links TRBV3-1 (or the pseudogene TRBV3-2) to TRBJ2-1; 11 bases are shared with TRBD1. V was clipped by 3 bases and J by 9 bases; unmatched bases: 7. Germline loops: CDR1 LGHDT, CDR2 YNNKEL (reference sequence). The CDR3 is 15 amino acids. CDR3 sequence (DNA): TGTGCCAGCAGCCACCCTGGGACAGGGGGAGGTGAGCAGTTCTTC. The encoded protein is CASSHPGTGGGEQFF.

CDR3 sequence (DNA): TGTGCCAGCAGCCCCGGACAGCCCCGAACCGGGGAGCTGTTTTTT. Its protein is CASSPGQPRTGELFF. This chain links TRBV7-8 with TRBJ2-2, with D maybe TRBD1 (6 bases). This CDR3 contains 15 residues. V was clipped by 5 bases and J by 5 bases, with 15 bases between them. Germline V gene lookup returns CDR1 SGHVS and CDR2 FQNEAQ.

This chain joins TRBV2 and TRBJ1-1; no definite D call. The CDR3 totals 12 residues. V lost 5 bases and J lost 1, with 5 bases in between. In germline, CDR1 is SNHLY, CDR2 FYNNEI. Here the CDR3 reads CASSPQNTEAFF. The CDR3 region has the DNA TGTGCCAGCAGTCCCCAGAACACTGAAGCTTTCTTT.

The chain is built from TRBV7-9 and TRBJ1-6; D might be TRBD1 (6 bases). The CDR3 loop spans 14 amino acids. Germline V gene data show CDR1 as SEHNR and CDR2 as FQNEAQ (reference sequence). The V end lost 1 base, the J end lost 9 bases, and 10 bases lay between the germline ends. The CDR3 bases are TGTGCCAGCAGCTTAGAGGGGGGGGGTTCACCCCTCCACTTT. Its protein is CASSLEGGGSPLHF.

V usage is TRBV20-1 and J usage is TRBJ2-3, with a possible D match to TRBD2 (6 bases). Per the germline V gene, CDR1 is DFQATT and CDR2 is SNEGSKA (reference sequence). The CDR3 runs 13 residues. V lost 3 bases and J 2 bases, leaving 9 bases between the germline ends. In DNA, the CDR3 is TGCAGTGCTAGTCCGGGGGACACAGATACGCAGTATTTT. Its protein is CSASPGDTDTQYF.

This clone has just one count. The chain links TRBV28 to TRBJ1-1; TRBD1 matches at 8 bases. Germline loops: CDR1 MDHEN, CDR2 SYDVKM. The trim removed 6 bases at V and 0 bases at J, leaving 12 bases unmatched. The CDR3 consists of 17 residues. The CDR3 loop is CASRWAGGSAMNTEAFF. The CDR3 DNA reads as TGTGCCAGCAGGTGGGCAGGGGGCTCGGCGATGAACACTGAAGCTTTCTTT. The full variable domain, with the rest looked up from reference TRBV28 and TRBJ1-1, is DVKVTQSSRYLVKRTGEKVFLECVQDMDHENMFWYRQDPGLGLRLIYFSYDVKMKEKGDIPEGYSVSREKKERFSLILESASTNQTSMYLCASRWAGGSAMNTEAFFGQGTRLTVV.